This TCR beta chain was found in a study of shared clonotypes between healthy human individuals. With regard to this clone: What it recognizes is unknown.

Trimming removed 2 bases from V and 3 bases from J, with 10 bases in between. The germline CDR1 and CDR2 sequences are MDHEN and SYDVKM. The CDR3 has 14 amino acids. Study-wide results and caveats: A reduction in generation probabilities was seen for non-shared clonotypes relative to those shared by all four donors.

TCRdb keeps only in-frame clones here, not all; method: immunoSEQ multiplex PCR. In the table there are some 1.5 million clones, roughly 95% of which are singletons. The sample comprised naive CD4+ T cells sorted from blood. Subset noted: CD45RA+ positively selected. The V gene is TRBV28, the J gene TRBJ1-2; a weak D match, TRBD1 (6 bases). This sequence was found in a man aged 25-45 years in good health. CDR3 in DNA: TGTGCCAGCAGTTTAATCAGGGGCGACTATGGCTACACCTTC. This encodes CASSLIRGDYGYTF.